Detailed here is one TCR beta chain. The clone's antigen remains unknown. No clone much larger than this one lies a single base away; base qualities are absent. The approximately 39 donors, aged 6 to 90 years, were systemically healthy Caucasian individuals from Russia. Each donor gave 9.5 to 10 milliliters of peripheral blood, drawn into EDTA-treated Vacutainer tubes. Ficoll-Paque density-gradient centrifugation was used to isolate PBMCs, with at least 6 million per sample. Trizol reagent was used to extract total RNA from the PBMCs, yielding at least 6 micrograms per sample. For every donor, flow cytometry on a PBMC aliquot measured the percentage of naive CD45RAhigh/CD27high T cells. This entry comes from a study of blood T cells in healthy people across ages (dated by TCRdb to 2015 to 2017). Turning to the overall study: In model experiments, roughly one uniquely barcoded TCR beta cDNA molecule per two T cells was captured by template switching. Four age groups were formed from the donors: young (average approximately 16 years), middle-aged (around 40), aged (over 55) and long-lived (about 80). The study analyzed two additional independent replicas of 1 million unique cDNA reads from the same blood draw for two donors, one aged 18 to 30 and one aged 80 or older. Using deep sequencing normalized with unique cDNA molecular identifiers, the study measured how TCR beta repertoire diversity changes with age.

V sheds 11 bases and J sheds 3 bases, leaving 8 bases between their ends. Looking up the germline V gene yields CDR1 MNHNS and CDR2 SASEGT. The CDR3, from cysteine to phenylalanine, totals 10 residues. Here the CDR3 DNA is all that survives: 30 bases in frame from base 1. The library was made by 5' RACE. The instrument given in TCRdb is Illumina HiSeq 2500. A second 7 to 11 cycle PCR used a sample-barcoded 5' primer and a J-beta primer mix. Each TCR beta cDNA molecule received a unique molecular identifier from a template-switch 5' adaptor carrying 12 random nucleotides. At least 2.5 million CDR3-containing paired-end reads were obtained from each sample. First-strand cDNA synthesis was performed from all RNA using the Mint cDNA synthesis kit, with priming by a TRBC-specific oligonucleotide. All cDNA was treated with uracil-DNA glycosylase and then went through a first 18-cycle PCR with the universal primers M1SS and BC2_uni_R. For the original study's pipeline: Normalization of each sample was performed by random selection of 1 million high-quality reads, each carrying a distinct molecular identifier. Instead of being binned into consensus sequences, reads that shared molecular identifiers were thrown out. MiTCR, with a Q25 quality threshold and the strictest error-elimination algorithm, was used for CDR3 identification, clonotype clustering and error correction. A nonparametric unseen species model with Euler transformation was used to estimate a lower bound on total TCR beta diversity. TCRdb reprocessed the public reads (quality trimming at Q25 with fastp, clone calling with MiXCR) and kept in-frame beta chains. All rows with the same CDR3 protein become a single entry with the most common DNA and genes. TCRdb, rather than the study authors, made the V and J calls. Counted in this sample were around 780,000 distinct CDR3 sequences; roughly 24% of them appeared once. The ten largest clonotypes hold about 3% of the sample.

Overall study outcomes, separate from this receptor: Conclusive comparison of naive and antigen-experienced compartments was prevented by the profiling of bulk unsorted PBMCs. Compared with the aged group, more naive CD4+ T cells, fewer expanded clones and increased TCR diversity were shown by the long-lived group, suggesting age selection. A strong correlation was found between observed TCR beta diversity and the percentage of naive T cells measured by flow cytometry. As age increased, observed TCR beta diversity per million T cells dropped in a roughly linear way, and a significant reduction was already evident by age 40. Estimates of total diversity based on one million sequenced T cells were considered lower bounds and underestimates. Donor CMV infection status was unknown, potentially confounding age-related changes in expanded clonotypes.

These data are also associated with another study on T cells of mothers and their children. Looking at the second paper: Nine systemically healthy Caucasian individuals, comprising three mothers and their six children, were included as donors. cDNA synthesis used all of the extracted RNA, with 1.5 ug of RNA in each 15 ul reaction. In the second PCR, sample barcodes and 2-4 random nucleotides were introduced via the M1S primer. Over 8 million TCR beta CDR3 reads came from each mother, compared with roughly 2.8 million reads from each child. Thymic selection shapes the output of TCR recombination in a similar way in related and unrelated pairs, and inherited differences have a minor effect. Normalized repertoire overlap in related mother-child pairs was always slightly higher than in unrelated mother-child pairs, but the difference was never significant. Persistent microchimeric T cell clones were not detected, at a sensitivity of approximately 98 clones per million clonotypes. In the study, deep NGS was used to compare the TCR beta repertoires of mothers and children, and features distinguishing related mother-child pairs from unrelated individuals were sought. Mothers averaged around 43 +/- 4 years of age and children averaged about 12 +/- 4 years. After adapter ligation was performed with NEBNext reagents, the libraries were sequenced on an Illumina HiSeq 2000 with 100+100 nt paired-end reads. Mother and child libraries were prepared a month apart and sequenced in separate runs to prevent cross-contamination. For each donor, between about 450,000 and 2,300,000 distinct TCR beta clonotypes were identified. Naive TCR beta clonotypes were estimated from low-frequency clonotypes matched to each donor's FACS-determined naive share, without sorting.

Recombination connected TRBV6-1 to TRBJ2-7; the D region possibly corresponds to TRBD1 (6 bases align). What was sequenced was blood. The receptor was derived from a boy aged 10-17 years in good health. The CDR3 reads CAEGDYEQYF. The DNA sequence follows: TGTGCCGAGGGGGACTACGAGCAGTACTTC.